The 17 T cell receptor beta chains reported below all come from one sample, sequenced in a study of cytomegalovirus exposure and HLA in healthy donors. With 60 Vbeta and 13 Jbeta primers, the PCR was carried out. Measured with immunoSEQ multiplex PCR; TCRdb has only the in-frame clones, and not every one. The sample holds over 200,000 clones, about 83% seen once. Sequences were obtained from PBMCs. These receptors were taken from a human donor in good health.

The chain recombines TRBV4-2 with TRBJ2-3; TRBD2 matches at 9 bases. Germline V lookup: CDR1 LGHNA, CDR2 YNFKEQ. V shed 0 bases, J shed 4 bases, and the junction held 5 bases outside the gene matches. The CDR3 has 16 residues. The CDR3 loop reads CASSQDLAGGADTQYF. The CDR3 nucleotides read TGTGCCAGCAGCCAAGATCTGGCGGGAGGGGCAGATACGCAGTATTTT.

This rearrangement joins TRBV6-5 to TRBJ2-3; a possible D gene is TRBD2 (6 bases). The CDR3 totals 16 residues. The germline V and J ends were trimmed by 2 bases and 0 bases, with 12 bases remaining between them. Per germline, CDR1 MNHEY and CDR2 SVGAGI. CDR3 sequence (DNA): TGTGCCAGCAGTTACACCGTTGGGACTAGCACAGATACGCAGTATTTT. Amino acid sequence: CASSYTVGTSTDTQYF.

The chain couples TRBV10-2 to TRBJ2-5; 10 bases map to TRBD1. The CDR3 sequence is 14 residues long. Germline V gene data show CDR1 as WSHSY and CDR2 as SAAADI. Trimming removed 8 bases from V and 5 bases from J; junction bases left unmatched: 8. The CDR3 bases are TGCGCCAGCTACGGGACAGGGGCGGGTGAGACCCAGTACTTC. Translation: CASYGTGAGETQYF.

The chain employs TRBV2 and TRBJ2-1, with D unclear. The V gene lost 2 bases and the J gene lost 16 bases, with 15 bases spanning the gap. The CDR3 runs to 12 residues. Germline V lookup: CDR1 SNHLY, CDR2 FYNNEI. DNA for the CDR3: TGTGCCAGCAGTGAAACGTGGCCTGGGCTATTCTTC. Residues: CASSETWPGLFF.

The CDR3 sequence is CASSPGLTYNEQFF. CDR3 nucleotide sequence: TGTGCCAGCAGTCCAGGACTAACCTACAATGAGCAGTTCTTC. The rearrangement uses TRBV2 and TRBJ2-1, with a tentative D call TRBD2 (6 bases). Trimming stripped 5 bases from V and 2 bases from J, with 10 bases between. Germline V CDR1 and CDR2: SNHLY, FYNNEI. The CDR3 covers 14 residues.

The chain is built from TRBV5-6 and TRBJ1-6, with 9 bases matching TRBD1. Germline CDR1 is SGHDT and CDR2 is YYEEEE. CDR3 length equals 14 residues. V gave up 4 bases and J gave up 9 bases; unmatched junction bases: 5. The CDR3 nucleotides are TGTGCCAGCAGCGCGACAGGGGGTTTTTCACCCCTCCACTTT. It codes for CASSATGGFSPLHF.

The V call is TRBV6-5, the J call TRBJ2-5; the match to TRBD2 covers 13 bases. Germline V gene sequence: CDR1 MNHEY, CDR2 SVGAGI. Trimming removed 6 bases from V and 5 bases from J; junction bases left unmatched: 6. The CDR3 contains 15 residues. CDR3 residues: CASRELAGGLETQYF. The CDR3 DNA reads TGTGCCAGCAGGGAACTAGCGGGAGGGTTGGAGACCCAGTACTTC.

This chain connects TRBV2 to TRBJ1-1; 8 nucleotides match TRBD1. This CDR3 has 14 amino acids. The germline V gene encodes CDR1 SNHLY and CDR2 FYNNEI. V lost 5 bases to trimming and J lost 7 bases; unmatched junction nucleotides: 9. The CDR3 bases are TGTGCCAGCAGTAAGGACAGGGCGCTCCGTGAAGCTTTCTTT. It is translated as CASSKDRALREAFF.

As for this clone: Other DNA sequences of this sample code for an identical CDR3. J is TRBJ2-1 and V is TRBV9; 14 bases align to TRBD2. This CDR3 contains 16 residues. CDR1 and CDR2 from the germline V gene are SGDLS and YYNGEE. Germline trimming cut 0 bases from V and 7 bases from J; bases unmatched to any gene: 3. CDR3 sequence: CASSVGRLAGGNEQFF. The CDR3, as DNA: TGTGCCAGCAGCGTAGGCAGACTAGCGGGAGGGAATGAGCAGTTCTTC.

The chain is built from TRBV7-3 and TRBJ1-6; D is unclear. This CDR3 has 14 residues. V lost 3 bases and J 11 bases, leaving 14 bases between the germline ends. In germline, CDR1 is SGHTA, CDR2 FQGTGA. The CDR3 loop reads CASSLSTEHPPLHF. CDR3 DNA sequence: TGTGCCAGCAGCTTGTCGACGGAGCACCCACCCCTCCACTTT.

The chain couples TRBV2 to TRBJ2-4; TRBD1 matches at 7 bases. The germline V gene has CDR1 SNHLY and CDR2 FYNNEI. J was trimmed by 2 bases and V by 3 bases; bases with no gene match: 1. The CDR3 extends over 14 amino acids. The CDR3: CASSDRGTKNIQYF. CDR3 DNA: TGTGCCAGCAGTGACAGGGGGACCAAAAACATTCAGTACTTC.

This rearrangement joins TRBV28 to TRBJ1-1; possible D gene TRBD1, 5 bases. Trimming took off 6 bases at V and 4 bases at J, with 12 bases between the two ends. Germline V gene data show CDR1 as MDHEN and CDR2 as SYDVKM. This CDR3 region has 13 residues. CDR3 loop: CASRPGWSTEAFF. In DNA form, the CDR3 reads TGTGCCAGCAGACCAGGGTGGTCCACTGAAGCTTTCTTT.

This clone was detected once. This chain connects TRBV7-9 to TRBJ2-7; 8 nucleotides agree with TRBD1. From germline, CDR1 is SEHNR and CDR2 FQNEAQ (reference sequence). With V trimmed by 5 bases and J by 2 bases, 11 bases remained unmatched. This CDR3 contains 16 residues. CDR3 bases: TGTGCCAGCAGCCCCGTACCGGGACAGGTTACCTACGAGCAGTACTTC. The encoded protein is CASSPVPGQVTYEQYF.

This sequence joins TRBV5-1 and TRBJ2-7; 7 bases match TRBD2. The CDR3 covers 15 residues. V lost 4 bases and J lost 0; bases outside the gene matches: 7. Per germline, CDR1 SGHRS and CDR2 YFSETQ. DNA of the CDR3: TGCGCCAGCAGCGGCACGGGACTATCCTCCTACGAGCAGTACTTC. This codes for CASSGTGLSSYEQYF.

On this clone: It is unclear where the CDR3 begins or ends on the DNA, so no DNA is shown, and the CDR3 is as TCRdb lists it. This chain connects TRBV28 to TRBJ1-4; the D segment call TRBD1 is taken from the table without a DNA check. Germline-derived CDR1 and CDR2 are MDHEN and SYDVKM. The CDR3 sequence runs 15 residues, both termini included. CDR3 loop: CASSSSDRANEKLFF.

The chain employs TRBV4-1 and TRBJ2-7, with a weak D call TRBD2 (6 bases). CDR3 size: 15 residues. Trimming removed 4 bases at V and 6 bases at J, with 19 bases between. The germline V gene encodes CDR1 MGHRA and CDR2 YSYEKL. DNA for the CDR3: TGCGCCAGCAGCCTAGACCCGACTAGTTATGGCGAGCAGTACTTC. Protein: CASSLDPTSYGEQYF.

The chain is built from TRBV6-5 and TRBJ2-1; TRBD2 matches at 11 bases. Germline V lookup: CDR1 MNHEY, CDR2 SVGAGI. V was clipped by 0 bases and J by 8 bases; unmatched bases: 6. The CDR3 is made up of 16 amino acids. CDR3 region: CASSYSGASGRYEQFF. The CDR3 nucleotides are TGTGCCAGCAGTTACTCCGGGGCTAGCGGGAGGTATGAGCAGTTCTTC.